A selection of T cell receptor beta chains follows, all from one sample in a study of blood T cell repertoires in COVID-19. Profiled with immunoSEQ multiplex PCR; TCRdb holds only in-frame clones, not every one. The sample lists about 140,000 clones, roughly four fifths occurring once. Sample: PBMCs or T cells enriched from blood (not recorded which). The receptors shown here come from a woman aged 18-29 years who had been exposed to COVID-19. Both conserved end residues are part of each CDR3. The order of the fields is clone size, V gene, D gene, J gene, CDR3 length, CDR3 protein, CDR3 DNA. The D gene is left open where the match is weak. A row's size may be missing; if present it is once, few, many or a size class.

NA	TRBV24-1	TRBD1	TRBJ1-3	19	CATSDFRTGWCVAGNTIYF	TGTGCCACCAGTGATTTCAGGACAGGGTGGTGTGTGGCTGGAAACACCATATATTTT
few	TRBV12-5	TRBD2	TRBJ2-1	15	CASGSSGRTYNEQFF	TGTGCTAGTGGTTCTAGCGGGAGGACCTACAATGAGCAGTTCTTC
NA	TRBV3-1/TRBV3-2	TRBD2	TRBJ2-3	13	CASAGGRGDTQYF	TGTGCCAGCGCGGGAGGGCGGGGAGATACGCAGTATTTT
NA	TRBV28	NA	TRBJ1-2	17	CASSGPSDNQGFYGYTF	TGTGCCAGCAGTGGGCCCAGTGATAACCAGGGCTTCTATGGCTACACCTTC
NA	TRBV18	TRBD1	TRBJ1-4	15	CASSSSGTGVKKLFF	TGTGCCAGCTCATCTTCCGGGACAGGGGTTAAAAAACTGTTTTTT
few	TRBV6-5	TRBD2	TRBJ2-1	15	CAALGLAGGPDEQFF	TGTGCCGCCCTCGGACTAGCGGGAGGGCCTGATGAGCAGTTCTTC
NA	TRBV7-3	TRBD2	TRBJ2-7	17	CASSSPGLAGVTYEQYF	TGTGCCAGCAGCTCTCCGGGACTAGCGGGAGTAACTTACGAGCAGTACTTC
NA	TRBV24-1	TRBD1	TRBJ2-2	16	CATSDLSQGVTGELFF	TGTGCCACCAGTGATTTGAGCCAGGGGGTAACCGGGGAGCTGTTTTTT
few	TRBV28	TRBD1	TRBJ1-5	16	CASSLETGGGNQPQHF	TGTGCCAGCAGTTTAGAGACAGGGGGTGGCAATCAGCCCCAGCATTTT
NA	TRBV6-5	NA	TRBJ1-5	15	CASSPNTNSNQPQHF	TGTGCCAGCAGTCCCAACACAAATAGCAATCAGCCCCAGCATTTT
NA	TRBV29-1	NA	TRBJ2-2	11	CSVESGEELFF	TGCAGCGTTGAATCAGGGGAAGAGCTGTTTTTT
NA	TRBV4-1	NA	TRBJ2-5	13	CASSQGLRETQYF	TGCGCCAGCAGCCAAGGCCTCCGGGAGACCCAGTACTTC
NA	TRBV6-2/TRBV6-3	TRBD2	TRBJ2-3	15	CASSFVAGLLDTQYF	TGTGCCAGCAGTTTCGTAGCGGGCCTCCTTGATACGCAGTATTTT
NA	TRBV27	NA	TRBJ1-1	14	CASRWGVVGTEAFF	TGTGCCAGCCGGTGGGGGGTTGTTGGCACTGAAGCTTTCTTT
NA	TRBV11-2	TRBD1	TRBJ2-3	15	CASRKPGQGLDTQYF	TGTGCCAGCAGAAAACCGGGACAGGGCCTCGATACGCAGTATTTT